The sequence of this TCR beta chain was determined in a study of blood T cells in healthy people across ages. General observations from the study: Among long-lived donors, naive CD4+ cells were more numerous and diversity higher than in aged donors. The percentage of naive T cells correlated strongly with TCR beta diversity.

A J-beta primer mix and a sample-barcoded 5' primer were used in a second PCR of roughly 6 to 11 cycles. Every cDNA molecule carried a tag from a template-switch adaptor bearing 12 random nucleotides. TCRdb independently ran MiXCR on the 5' RACE reads; one entry per CDR3 protein. The repertoire has 600,000 to 850,000 distinct CDR3 sequences, around 25% of them found once; the top ten carry under 10%. This clonotype was picked up a small number of times. Its antigen is not known. This CDR3 has 18 residues. CDR1 SGHTS and CDR2 YDEGEE come from the germline V gene. V was clipped by 2 bases and J by 2 bases; unmatched bases: 11. These data are also associated with another study on T cells of mothers and their children.

The TCR was taken from a boy aged 5-17 years in good health. V gene TRBV5-8 combines with J gene TRBJ2-5, with 11 bases fitting TRBD2. Sequenced input: blood. CDR3 nucleotides: TGTGCCAGCAGCTTACTTCTTAGCGGGAGGGCCTCTCAAGAGACCCAGTACTTC. Translation gives CASSLLLSGRASQETQYF.